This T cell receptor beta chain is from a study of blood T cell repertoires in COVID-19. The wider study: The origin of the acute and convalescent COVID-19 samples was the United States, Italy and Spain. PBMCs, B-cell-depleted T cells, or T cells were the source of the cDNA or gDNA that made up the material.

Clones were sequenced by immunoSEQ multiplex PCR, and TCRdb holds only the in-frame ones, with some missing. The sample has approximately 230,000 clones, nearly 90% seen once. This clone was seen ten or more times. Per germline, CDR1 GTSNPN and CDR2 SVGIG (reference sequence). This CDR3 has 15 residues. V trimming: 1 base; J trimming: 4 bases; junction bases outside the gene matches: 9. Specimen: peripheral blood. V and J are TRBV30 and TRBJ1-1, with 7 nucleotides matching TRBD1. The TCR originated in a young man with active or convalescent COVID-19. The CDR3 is CAWSDYRGEGTEAFF. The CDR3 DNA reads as TGTGCCTGGAGTGATTACAGGGGTGAAGGCACTGAAGCTTTCTTT. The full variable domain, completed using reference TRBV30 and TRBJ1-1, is SQTIHQWPATLVQPVGSPLSLECTVEGTSNPNLYWYRQAAGRGLQLLFYSVGIGQISSEVPQNLSASRPQDRQFILSSKKLLLSDSGFYLCAWSDYRGEGTEAFFGQGTRLTVV.